This T cell receptor (beta chain) was identified in a study of blood T cell repertoires in COVID-19. Study at large: From the United States, Italy and Spain came samples of acute and convalescent COVID-19.

This clone was counted a few times. As handled by the study authors: Reference gene primer amplification gave estimated nucleated cell counts. Generated by immunoSEQ multiplex PCR, the TCRdb table keeps only in-frame clones and is missing some. V and J calls and clone size are copied from that table; D and trimming were computed from the DNA. This table has about 190,000 clones, about 88% appearing once. Per the germline V gene, CDR1 is MGHDK and CDR2 is SYGVNS. The V end lost 0 bases, the J end lost 0 bases, and 3 bases lay between the germline ends. CDR3 length: 14 amino acids. The specimen sequenced was peripheral blood. The clonotype was recovered from a human donor in a cohort sampled during active COVID-19. J is TRBJ2-1 and V is TRBV25-1; no clear D gene. The CDR3 reads CASSEYGSYNEQFF. CDR3 DNA sequence: TGTGCCAGCAGTGAATACGGCTCCTACAATGAGCAGTTCTTC.